The next 27 T cell receptor beta chains were all read from a single sample in a study of cytomegalovirus exposure and HLA in healthy donors. The PCR contained 60 Vbeta and 13 Jbeta primers. Libraries were prepared by immunoSEQ multiplex PCR; TCRdb keeps only in-frame clonotypes and omits some of them. This sample's table reports approximately 110,000 clones. Sequencing used PBMCs. The source of these receptors is a man between 18 and 35 years old in good health and CMV-seronegative.

The genes are TRBV4-1 and TRBJ2-1; D unresolved. The CDR3 loop spans 13 amino acids. Trimming removed 1 base from V and 8 bases from J, with 9 bases in between. The V gene's germline CDR1 is MGHRA and CDR2 YSYEKL. CDR3 nucleotide sequence: TGCGCCAGCAGCCAAGGGATGGGCTATGAGCAGTTCTTC. As protein: CASSQGMGYEQFF.

The chain combines TRBV2 with TRBJ1-5; the D gene is possibly TRBD1 (5 bases). Per germline, CDR1 SNHLY and CDR2 FYNNEI. The V and J ends lost 1 base and 9 bases respectively, with 10 bases between them. There are 13 residues in the CDR3. The CDR3 sequence is CASSEDRPGPQHF. The CDR3 bases are TGTGCCAGCAGTGAAGACAGGCCGGGGCCCCAGCATTTT.

The V gene is TRBV7-6, the J gene TRBJ1-1; 9 bases map to TRBD1. CDR3 length: 16 residues. Germline V CDR1 and CDR2: SGHVS, FNYEAQ. With 2 bases clipped from V and 7 bases from J, the junction kept 11 bases outside the gene matches. CDR3 sequence: CASSLHYTGTGNEAFF. For the CDR3, the DNA is TGTGCCAGCAGCTTACATTATACCGGGACAGGGAATGAAGCTTTCTTT.

The chain combines TRBV4-1 with TRBJ2-4; 7 positions agree with TRBD2. CDR1 and CDR2 (germline): MGHRA, YSYEKL. V shed 0 bases, J shed 0 bases, and the junction held 11 bases outside the gene matches. CDR3 length: 19 amino acids. The CDR3: CASSQEEDSGWLAKNIQYF. DNA for the CDR3: TGCGCCAGCAGCCAAGAAGAGGATAGCGGGTGGTTAGCCAAAAACATTCAGTACTTC.

The chain uses TRBV5-1 and TRBJ1-1; D not resolved. This CDR3 region has 16 residues. Trimming took off 4 bases at V and 0 bases at J, with 16 bases between the two ends. Germline V gives CDR1 SGHRS, CDR2 YFSETQ. The CDR3 region has the DNA TGCGCCAGCAGCCCCCCGGGTGGAAGCCTGAACACTGAAGCTTTCTTT. It is translated as CASSPPGGSLNTEAFF.

The CDR3 region is CASSPRWSASGGTKDNEQFF. The CDR3, as DNA: TGTGCCAGCTCACCACGTTGGTCGGCTAGCGGGGGTACAAAGGACAATGAGCAGTTCTTC. The chain carries TRBV18 and TRBJ2-1; TRBD2 agrees at 10 bases. The CDR3 extends over 20 amino acids. Trimming removed 1 base from V and 5 bases from J; junction bases left unmatched: 17. CDR1 is KGHSH, CDR2 LQKENI, per germline.

The V and J genes are TRBV5-1 and TRBJ2-1, with 9 bases matching TRBD2. CDR3 length: 16 residues. Germline CDR1 and CDR2: SGHRS and YFSETQ. V lost 4 bases and J lost 7; bases outside the gene matches: 12. The CDR3 DNA is TGCGCCAGCAGCCGTCTGGGCGGGGGGGGCAGGAATGAGCAGTTCTTC. It encodes CASSRLGGGGRNEQFF.

The genes are TRBV28 and TRBJ2-6, with D possibly TRBD2 on 6 matching bases. The CDR3 has 17 residues. Trimming cost V 6 bases and J 0 bases, with 15 bases left between them. The germline V gene encodes CDR1 MDHEN and CDR2 SYDVKM. CDR3: CASSRGTLVSGANVLTF. The CDR3 bases are TGTGCCAGCAGCCGGGGGACTCTCGTCTCTGGGGCCAACGTCCTGACTTTC.

The V gene is TRBV7-3, the J gene TRBJ2-7; D might be TRBD1 (5 bases). The CDR3 is 13 residues long. In germline, CDR1 is SGHTA, CDR2 FQGTGA. V gave up 1 base and J gave up 12 bases, with 16 bases separating them. The CDR3 spells CASSLRGGADTYF. The CDR3, as DNA: TGTGCCAGCAGCTTAAGGGGTGGGGCAGATACGTACTTC.

On this clone: The sample carries other DNA sequences with the same CDR3. CDR3 region: CASRARSSIHEQYF. CDR3 sequence (DNA): TGTGCCAGCAGGGCCAGAAGTAGCATCCACGAGCAGTACTTC. The gene calls are TRBV6-1 and TRBJ2-7, with D unresolved. The ends were cut back, 6 bases at V and 5 bases at J, with 17 bases in the middle. CDR1 MNHNS and CDR2 SASEGT come from the germline V gene. CDR3 size: 14 residues.

This chain connects TRBV6-1 to TRBJ1-4; 7 nucleotides match TRBD1. Germline lookup yields CDR1 MNHNS and CDR2 SASEGT. The CDR3 totals 14 residues. Unmatched junction bases numbered 9, after V lost 6 bases and J lost 8 bases. Here the CDR3 reads CASRPGQAGEKLFF. Written as DNA, the CDR3 is TGTGCCAGCAGGCCCGGACAGGCGGGGGAAAAACTGTTTTTT.

CDR3 DNA: TGTGCCAGTAGTATTACGAGGGTAGGTAGCAATCAGCCCCAGCATTTT. This codes for CASSITRVGSNQPQHF. The chain joins TRBV19 to TRBJ1-5; no firm D call. The CDR3 sequence is 16 residues long. CDR1 and CDR2 from the germline V gene are LNHDA and SQIVND (reference sequence). V lost 3 bases to trimming and J lost 0 bases, with 12 bases between them.

The V call is TRBV30, the J call TRBJ2-7, with 8 bases that match TRBD2. V was pared by 7 bases and J by 2 bases, with 4 bases of the junction left unmatched. This CDR3 has 12 residues. Germline V lookup: CDR1 GTSNPN, CDR2 SVGIG (reference sequence). The CDR3 DNA sequence: TGTGCCTTAGCGGGAACCGCCTACGAGCAGTACTTC. It specifies CALAGTAYEQYF.

The V gene is TRBV5-8, the J gene TRBJ1-3, with no clear D. Germline V lookup: CDR1 SGHTS, CDR2 YDEGEE. Trimming took 2 bases from V and 0 from J, leaving 12 bases between them. The CDR3 is 16 amino acids. The CDR3, as DNA: TGTGCCAGCAGCTTAAACGGGGAAGGCTCTGGAAACACCATATATTTT. This encodes CASSLNGEGSGNTIYF.

V and J are TRBV6-5 and TRBJ1-1; 8 nucleotides align to TRBD1. The CDR3 extends over 15 amino acids. V lost 1 base, J lost 0 bases, and 1 base stayed unmatched. Germline V gene data show CDR1 as MNHEY and CDR2 as SVGAGI. The CDR3 nucleotides read TGTGCCAGCAGTTACTTGGGACAGGTGAACACTGAAGCTTTCTTT. The encoded protein is CASSYLGQVNTEAFF.

The chain links TRBV5-6 to TRBJ1-2; 7 bases align to TRBD1. Unmatched junction bases numbered 7, after V lost 0 bases and J lost 5 bases. Germline assignment: CDR1 SGHDT and CDR2 YYEEEE. The CDR3 is 15 amino acids. The CDR3 sequence: CASSLADRAVYGYTF. DNA of the CDR3: TGTGCCAGCAGCTTGGCTGACAGGGCGGTATATGGCTACACCTTC. Combining the CDR3 with reference TRBV5-6 and TRBJ1-2 gives the whole variable domain DAGVTQSPTHLIKTRGQQVTLRCSPKSGHDTVSWYQQALGQGPQFIFQYYEEEERQRGNFPDRFSGHQFPNYSSELNVNALLLGDSALYLCASSLADRAVYGYTFGSGTRLTVV.

The chain couples TRBV19 to TRBJ2-3, with TRBD1 identical over 8 bases. This CDR3 has 13 residues. V gave up 8 bases and J gave up 4 bases; unmatched junction bases: 5. Germline CDR1 reads LNHDA; CDR2 reads SQIVND (reference sequence). CDR3 DNA sequence: TGTGCCAGTTCGACAGGGGCCGCAGATACGCAGTATTTT. As protein: CASSTGAADTQYF.

This chain uses TRBV7-9 with TRBJ2-7; the match to TRBD2 covers 14 bases. Germline loops: CDR1 SEHNR, CDR2 FQNEAQ (reference sequence). The CDR3 covers 16 residues. The J segment lost 4 bases and the V segment lost 5 bases, leaving 7 bases of the junction unmatched. CDR3 in DNA: TGTGCCAGCAGCGGAGGGACTAGCGGGAGATTTTACGAGCAGTACTTC. Its protein product is CASSGGTSGRFYEQYF.

The V call is TRBV6-5, the J call TRBJ1-4; possible D gene TRBD1, 6 bases. Germline assignment: CDR1 MNHEY and CDR2 SVGAGI. This CDR3 spans 12 amino acids. Trimming took 5 bases from V and 8 from J, leaving 9 bases between them. CDR3 DNA: TGTGCCAGCAGTCTCAGGGGCGAAAAACTGTTTTTT. Protein: CASSLRGEKLFF.

The chain couples TRBV5-1 to TRBJ1-2; no definite D call. V gave up 0 bases and J gave up 1 base, with 16 bases separating them. This CDR3 is 17 amino acids long. Germline CDR1 and CDR2: SGHRS and YFSETQ. The CDR3 DNA reads TGCGCCAGCAGCTTGGCGACATGGCTCCGGGGTAACTATGGCTACACCTTC. It translates to CASSLATWLRGNYGYTF.

This chain links TRBV1 with TRBJ1-1; TRBD1 is the table's D call, not checked against the DNA. TRBV1 is designated a pseudogene. There are 15 residues in the CDR3. Here the CDR3 DNA reads TGCACCAGCAGCCAACAGAGGACAGGGGGCACTGAAGCTTTCTTT. It specifies CTSSQQRTGGTEAFF.

The chain carries TRBV2 and TRBJ1-3, with D hard to call. The germline V and J ends were trimmed by 6 bases and 0 bases, with 6 bases remaining between them. This CDR3 comprises 13 residues. Germline V gene lookup returns CDR1 SNHLY and CDR2 FYNNEI. Written as DNA, the CDR3 is TGTGCCAGCAGGGGGAGCTCTGGAAACACCATATATTTT. Translating gives CASRGSSGNTIYF.

V usage is TRBV11-2 and J usage is TRBJ1-1; the D gene is possibly TRBD1 (5 bases). V lost 4 bases and J 4 bases, leaving 13 bases between the germline ends. Germline loops: CDR1 SGHAT, CDR2 FQNNGV. The CDR3 runs to 14 residues. CDR3 DNA sequence: TGTGCCAGCAGCTCCTGGGTGGGGCGCACTGAAGCTTTCTTT. Translated, it gives CASSSWVGRTEAFF.

This chain uses TRBV5-4 with TRBJ2-5; weak D call: TRBD2 (7 bases). The CDR3 totals 14 residues. Germline CDR1 and CDR2: SGHNT and YYREEE (reference sequence). Trimming pared 4 bases from V and 4 bases from J, leaving 14 bases between. In DNA form, the CDR3 reads TGTGCCAGCAGCCCGTGGGGGGGGCGAGAGACCCAGTACTTC. This sequence encodes CASSPWGGRETQYF.

This chain links TRBV6-1 with TRBJ2-7; 10 bases line up with TRBD2. Germline V lookup: CDR1 MNHNS, CDR2 SASEGT. The CDR3 contains 13 residues. V shed 6 bases and J 2 bases; nucleotides not matched to a gene: 1. The CDR3 protein is CASRSGGAYEQYF. The CDR3 coding sequence is TGTGCCAGCAGGAGCGGGGGGGCCTACGAGCAGTACTTC.

V and J are TRBV18 and TRBJ1-1; a weak D match, TRBD1 (6 bases). This CDR3 region has 13 residues. Trimming took off 1 base at V and 7 bases at J, with 10 bases between the two ends. Germline CDR1 is KGHSH and CDR2 is LQKENI. CDR3 in DNA: TGTGCCAGCTCACCACTAAGGGGGAGTGAAGCTTTCTTT. The encoded protein is CASSPLRGSEAFF.

The chain is built from TRBV28 and TRBJ2-1, with a possible D match to TRBD2 (6 bases). The V end was cut by 3 bases, the J end by 7 bases, with 13 bases between. From germline, CDR1 is MDHEN and CDR2 SYDVKM. The CDR3 is 14 amino acids. CDR3 nucleotide sequence: TGTGCCAGCAGTTTTGGGGGGTCGGGGAATGAGCAGTTCTTC. Protein product: CASSFGGSGNEQFF.